The 32 T cell receptor beta chains in this list originate from one sample, sequenced in a study of T cell responses to AZD1222 COVID-19 vaccine. Assay: immunoSEQ multiplex PCR; the TCRdb copy retains only in-frame clones and omits some. Among 100,000 to 150,000 clones, approximately 90% were seen once, and the ten largest hold approximately 3.1%. The material sequenced was peripheral blood, taken on day 0 of AZD1222 vaccination. All receptors derive from an adult in good health.

The chain links TRBV3-1 (or the pseudogene TRBV3-2) to TRBJ1-1, with D perhaps matching TRBD1 (5 bases). V shed 4 bases and J shed 0 bases, with 12 bases lying between them. The CDR3 is made up of 15 amino acids. From germline, CDR1 is LGHDT and CDR2 YNNKEL (reference sequence). The CDR3 bases are TGTGCCAGCAGCCCCCGGGACGGTCTGAACACTGAAGCTTTCTTT. The encoded protein is CASSPRDGLNTEAFF.

The chain has TRBV9 and TRBJ2-3; D call uncertain. Looked up from germline, CDR1 is SGDLS and CDR2 is YYNGEE. The CDR3 length is 17 residues. The V gene lost 0 bases and the J gene lost 0 bases, with 14 bases spanning the gap. In nucleotides, the CDR3 is TGTGCCAGCAGCGTAGCCACATTCCCAGGCAGCACAGATACGCAGTATTTT. It translates to CASSVATFPGSTDTQYF.

This chain links TRBV29-1 with TRBJ2-1, with unresolved D. CDR1 SQVTM and CDR2 ANQGSEA come from the germline V gene. This CDR3 is built from 10 residues. V lost 7 bases and J 10 bases, leaving 11 bases between the germline ends. CDR3 sequence reads: CSARAGEQFF. CDR3 DNA sequence: TGCAGCGCCCGTGCCGGAGAGCAGTTCTTC.

The V call is TRBV15, the J call TRBJ1-6, with 7 positions matching TRBD1. The J segment lost 9 bases and the V segment lost 0 bases, leaving 8 bases of the junction unmatched. Germline loops: CDR1 LNHNV, CDR2 YYDKDF (reference sequence). This CDR3 spans 16 amino acids. Here the CDR3 DNA reads TGTGCCACCAGCAGAGACTTCCAGGGGGGGAGTTCACCCCTCCACTTT. Protein product: CATSRDFQGGSSPLHF.

The chain couples TRBV5-1 to TRBJ2-7, with D maybe TRBD1 (6 bases). The CDR3 length is 14 residues. Trimming stripped 5 bases from V and 1 base from J, with 13 bases between. Germline CDR1 is SGHRS and CDR2 is YFSETQ. The CDR3 region is CASRKDRGSYEQYF. The CDR3 nucleotides read TGCGCCAGCAGGAAGGACAGAGGGTCCTACGAGCAGTACTTC.

In its sample, this clone was seen a few times. The V call is TRBV7-8, the J call TRBJ1-1, with D unclear. CDR1 and CDR2 from the germline V gene are SGHVS and FQNEAQ. The CDR3 contains 16 residues. The V gene lost 1 base and the J gene lost 0 bases, with 12 bases spanning the gap. The CDR3 DNA is TGTGCCAGCAGCTTAGATGGATCGGGTATGAACACTGAAGCTTTCTTT. This encodes CASSLDGSGMNTEAFF.

V usage is TRBV19 and J usage is TRBJ2-7; 7 nucleotides align to TRBD1. Per germline, CDR1 LNHDA and CDR2 SQIVND (reference sequence). There are 14 residues in the CDR3. J was trimmed by 6 bases and V by 8 bases; bases with no gene match: 13. In nucleotides, the CDR3 is TGTGCCAGTTCCCGGGACAGCGTCCCCTCCGAGCAGTACTTC. It translates to CASSRDSVPSEQYF.

The J gene is TRBJ2-1, the V gene TRBV18; TRBD1 aligns across 7 bases. The CDR3 is 13 residues long. Trimming removed 5 bases from V and 6 bases from J; junction bases left unmatched: 4. Germline V gene data show CDR1 as KGHSH and CDR2 as LQKENI. The CDR3 DNA reads as TGTGCCAGCTCAGGGACAGTAACCAATGAGCAGTTCTTC. Its protein product is CASSGTVTNEQFF.

The chain joins TRBV28 to TRBJ2-2, with D uncertain. Germline V gives CDR1 MDHEN, CDR2 SYDVKM. The CDR3 length is 14 residues. V lost 2 bases, J lost 5 bases, and 9 bases lay in between. CDR3 sequence: CASSLNSLTGELFF. The DNA of the CDR3 is TGTGCCAGCAGTTTAAACTCTCTAACCGGGGAGCTGTTTTTT.

The genes are TRBV27 and TRBJ1-6, with TRBD1 as a possible D gene (6 bases). The V gene's germline CDR1 is MNHEY and CDR2 SMNVEV (reference sequence). Between the trimmed V and J ends, which lost 3 bases and 10 bases, there was a span of 10 bases. The CDR3 extends over 13 amino acids. DNA of the CDR3: TGTGCCAGCAGTTTGGGACAAGCCTCACCCCTCCACTTT. Translated: CASSLGQASPLHF.

This clone came up once. This chain uses TRBV4-2 with TRBJ2-2, with TRBD1 as a possible D gene (5 bases). Trimming cost V 2 bases and J 4 bases, with 14 bases left between them. This CDR3 has 16 amino acids. Germline V gene lookup returns CDR1 LGHNA and CDR2 YNFKEQ. The CDR3 DNA reads as TGTGCCAGCAGCCAATTTGGGGCCGCCACCACCGGGGAGCTGTTTTTT. Translating it yields CASSQFGAATTGELFF.

V and J are TRBV9 and TRBJ2-2, with 7 positions matching TRBD2. Per the germline V gene, CDR1 is SGDLS and CDR2 is YYNGEE. This CDR3 is 15 amino acids long. V lost 4 bases and J lost 0; bases outside the gene matches: 3. The CDR3 sequence: CASSLSGTNTGELFF. The CDR3 nucleotides are TGTGCCAGCAGCCTGAGCGGGACGAACACCGGGGAGCTGTTTTTT.

The chain carries TRBV9 and TRBJ2-3; 7 bases map to TRBD1. The germline CDR1 and CDR2 sequences are SGDLS and YYNGEE. J was trimmed by 7 bases and V by 3 bases; bases with no gene match: 11. This CDR3 has 15 amino acids. The CDR3 nucleotides are TGTGCCAGCAGCGCCTCAGGGGGACCTCCTTATACGCAGTATTTT. Its protein product is CASSASGGPPYTQYF.

The rearrangement joins TRBV20-1 to TRBJ2-1; D call uncertain. The CDR3 contains 11 residues. Trimming shortened V by 2 bases and J by 10 bases, and 9 bases separated the two germline ends. Germline assignment: CDR1 DFQATT and CDR2 SNEGSKA (reference sequence). The CDR3 coding sequence is TGCAGTGCTAGAACAAAAGGCGAGCAGTTCTTC. Its protein is CSARTKGEQFF.

The chain has TRBV7-9 and TRBJ2-7, with D possibly matching TRBD1 (6 bases). Germline CDR1 SEHNR, CDR2 FQNEAQ (reference sequence). The CDR3 has 13 residues. Trimming left V 5 bases short and J 5 bases short, with 13 bases between. The CDR3 sequence: CASSNTGSNEQYF. Here the CDR3 DNA reads TGTGCCAGCAGCAACACAGGGAGCAACGAGCAGTACTTC.

The chain recombines TRBV18 with TRBJ1-1, with TRBD1 matching 7 bases. There are 15 residues in the CDR3. Unmatched junction bases numbered 9, after V lost 6 bases and J lost 2 bases. Germline CDR1 reads KGHSH; CDR2 reads LQKENI. CDR3 DNA: TGTGCCAGCTCGACTGGACAGGCACGAAACACTGAAGCTTTCTTT. It translates to CASSTGQARNTEAFF.

The chain links TRBV28 to TRBJ1-1; unclear D gene. V was cut by 7 bases and J by 0 bases, with 12 bases left in between. This CDR3 spans 14 amino acids. From germline, CDR1 is MDHEN and CDR2 SYDVKM. The DNA for the CDR3 is TGTGCCAGCACCGCGGGTGGGGTGAACACTGAAGCTTTCTTT. This gives the protein CASTAGGVNTEAFF.

This clone was observed a single time. This chain connects TRBV11-2 to TRBJ2-7, with 8 bases identical to TRBD1. CDR1 SGHAT and CDR2 FQNNGV come from the germline V gene. Unmatched junction bases numbered 5, after V lost 5 bases and J lost 2 bases. The CDR3 has 14 amino acids. In DNA, the CDR3 is TGTGCCAGCAGCCCCACGACAGGGGCCTACGAGCAGTACTTC. This translates into CASSPTTGAYEQYF.

The rearrangement joins TRBV6-5 to TRBJ2-4, with D possibly matching TRBD1 (6 bases). Germline V gene lookup returns CDR1 MNHEY and CDR2 SVGAGI. The V and J ends lost 4 bases and 8 bases respectively, with 18 bases between them. This CDR3 contains 15 residues. Written as DNA, the CDR3 is TGTGCCAGCAGTTCTACAGGGTTCGACAACGACATTCAGTACTTC. It is translated as CASSSTGFDNDIQYF.

The J gene is TRBJ2-1, the V gene TRBV27; 12 positions agree with TRBD2. CDR3 size: 15 residues. With 4 bases clipped from V and 10 bases from J, the junction kept 8 bases outside the gene matches. The germline V gene encodes CDR1 MNHEY and CDR2 SMNVEV (reference sequence). The CDR3 here is CASSSGTSGRGEQFF. CDR3 coding DNA: TGTGCCAGCAGTTCTGGGACTAGCGGGCGAGGGGAGCAGTTCTTC.

V gene TRBV19 combines with J gene TRBJ1-1; no clear D gene. Trimming removed 7 bases from V and 4 bases from J, with 19 bases in between. The CDR3 has 15 residues. CDR1 and CDR2 (germline): LNHDA, SQIVND (reference sequence). DNA for the CDR3: TGTGCCAGTAATCCCGACTCCTACAGAGTCACTGAAGCTTTCTTT. It specifies CASNPDSYRVTEAFF.

The genes are TRBV2 and TRBJ1-3; D is unclear. CDR1 and CDR2 from the germline V gene are SNHLY and FYNNEI. The V gene lost 6 bases and the J gene lost 5 bases, with 5 bases spanning the gap. The CDR3 has 11 residues. Here the CDR3 DNA reads TGTGCCAGCAGGACTCGAAACACCATATATTTT. Amino acids: CASRTRNTIYF.

The chain has TRBV27 and TRBJ2-1; TRBD2 matches at 7 bases. The germline V gene encodes CDR1 MNHEY and CDR2 SMNVEV (reference sequence). The CDR3 runs to 16 residues. With V trimmed by 6 bases and J by 7 bases, 15 bases remained unmatched. DNA of the CDR3: TGTGCCAGCAGCCTGGGGTGGTCTGGGGAGGGGAATGAGCAGTTCTTC. This encodes CASSLGWSGEGNEQFF.

The chain uses TRBV3-1 (or the pseudogene TRBV3-2) and TRBJ2-3, with 12 bases that match TRBD2. Trimming took 4 bases from V and 1 from J; bases not matched to a gene: 0. Germline CDR1 LGHDT, CDR2 YNNKEL (reference sequence). CDR3 length equals 15 residues. The CDR3 nucleotides are TGTGCCAGCAGCCGACTAGCGGGGGGCACAGATACGCAGTATTTT. Translation gives CASSRLAGGTDTQYF.

V usage is TRBV6-5 and J usage is TRBJ1-1; D gene ambiguous. CDR1 is MNHEY and CDR2 is SVGAGI in the germline V gene. V gave up 7 bases and J gave up 6 bases, with 15 bases separating them. This CDR3 has 13 amino acids. CDR3 nucleotide sequence: TGTGCCAGCATTTTGTTAGGGTACCCTGAAGCTTTCTTT. This gives the protein CASILLGYPEAFF.

The chain couples TRBV7-2 to TRBJ1-6; the D gene is possibly TRBD1 (6 bases). The CDR3 is made up of 14 amino acids. The germline V gene encodes CDR1 SGHTA and CDR2 FQGNSA. Deletions cut 5 bases from V and 8 bases from J, with 13 bases between. This chain's CDR3 is CASSPRSGDSPLHF. CDR3 in DNA: TGTGCCAGCAGCCCGAGATCAGGGGATTCACCCCTCCACTTT.

J is TRBJ2-7 and V is TRBV6-2 or TRBV6-3; either TRBD1 or TRBD2 may fit D (5 bases each). Germline assignment: CDR1 MNHEY and CDR2 SVGEGT. This CDR3 is built from 15 residues. Trimming shortened V by 3 bases and J by 1 base, and 13 bases separated the two germline ends. As DNA, the CDR3 is TGTGCCAGCAGTTATCTGGCCGGGGCGTCCTACGAGCAGTACTTC. Amino acid sequence: CASSYLAGASYEQYF.

The CDR3 nucleotides are TGTGCCAGCAGTGAATACGGGACAGGGTTGGCATACGAGCAGTACTTC. As protein: CASSEYGTGLAYEQYF. V gene TRBV25-1 combines with J gene TRBJ2-7; 9 bases match TRBD1. From germline, CDR1 is MGHDK and CDR2 SYGVNS. V gave up 0 bases and J gave up 4 bases; unmatched junction bases: 7. The CDR3 spans 16 residues.

This clone was seen once. The DNA for the CDR3 is TGTGCCAGCAGCCCCCCCGGGGGGGCCCTGGCTGAGCAGTTCTTC. Translated, it gives CASSPPGGALAEQFF. The chain is built from TRBV7-2 and TRBJ2-1; 8 bases line up with TRBD2. The CDR3 runs to 15 residues. V shed 5 bases and J 9 bases; nucleotides not matched to a gene: 12. Germline CDR1 reads SGHTA; CDR2 reads FQGNSA.

The DNA for the CDR3 is TGTGCCAGCAGTGAACCCCGACAGGTGTTCACCTTC. Encoded protein: CASSEPRQVFTF. The chain is built from TRBV6-1 and TRBJ1-2, with D perhaps TRBD1 (6 bases). The CDR3 extends over 12 amino acids. V was shortened by 2 bases and J by 13 bases, with 14 bases between the two germline ends. Germline V lookup: CDR1 MNHNS, CDR2 SASEGT.

The rearrangement links TRBV4-2 to TRBJ1-5; weak D call: TRBD1 (5 bases). The germline CDR1 and CDR2 sequences are LGHNA and YNFKEQ. V was clipped by 6 bases and J by 2 bases, with 11 bases between them. The CDR3 is 14 residues long. The CDR3 loop reads CASSRTGGNQPQHF. CDR3 sequence (DNA): TGTGCCAGCAGTCGGACGGGGGGCAATCAGCCCCAGCATTTT.

The gene calls are TRBV3-1 (or the pseudogene TRBV3-2) and TRBJ1-1; D is unresolved. Germline V gene sequence: CDR1 LGHDT, CDR2 YNNKEL (reference sequence). This CDR3 comprises 15 residues. Trimming took 0 bases from V and 1 from J, leaving 9 bases between them. CDR3 sequence reads: CASSQERRENTEAFF. CDR3 nucleotides: TGTGCCAGCAGCCAAGAGCGGCGCGAGAACACTGAAGCTTTCTTT.